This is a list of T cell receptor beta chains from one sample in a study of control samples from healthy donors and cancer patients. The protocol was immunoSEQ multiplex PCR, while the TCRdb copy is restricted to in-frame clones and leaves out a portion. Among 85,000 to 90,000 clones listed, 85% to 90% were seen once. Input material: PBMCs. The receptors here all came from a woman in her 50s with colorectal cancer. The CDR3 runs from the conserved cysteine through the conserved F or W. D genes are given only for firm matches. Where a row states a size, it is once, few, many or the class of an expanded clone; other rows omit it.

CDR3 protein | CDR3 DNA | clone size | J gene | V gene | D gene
CASSLPGSDYGYTF | TGTGCCAGCAGCCTCCCCGGCTCTGACTATGGCTACACCTTC | - | TRBJ1-2 | TRBV7-9 | -
CATSRGWTTEAFF | TGTGCCACCAGCAGGGGATGGACCACTGAAGCTTTCTTT | - | TRBJ1-1 | TRBV15 | -
CASSRGGGSGANVLTF | TGTGCCAGCAGCAGAGGGGGCGGGTCTGGGGCCAACGTCCTGACTTTC | - | TRBJ2-6 | TRBV7-8 | TRBD1
CASVNQGNTEAFF | TGTGCCAGCGTCAATCAGGGGAACACTGAAGCTTTCTTT | few | TRBJ1-1 | TRBV6-6 | -
CASSRTAGLSGNTIYF | TGTGCCAGCAGCAGAACAGCAGGCCTCTCTGGAAACACCATATATTTT | few | TRBJ1-3 | TRBV9 | -
CAISTSGGDEGELFF | TGTGCCATCAGCACTTCCGGGGGGGATGAAGGGGAGCTGTTTTTT | few | TRBJ2-2 | TRBV10-3 | TRBD2
CASSQGTAFSNQPQHF | TGTGCCAGCTCACAGGGGACAGCCTTTAGCAATCAGCCCCAGCATTTT | - | TRBJ1-5 | TRBV18 | TRBD1
CASSDPSPTGRETQYF | TGTGCCAGCAGTGACCCTAGCCCTACGGGGAGGGAGACCCAGTACTTC | - | TRBJ2-5 | TRBV6-1 | -
CASSQNPGLPTDTQYF | TGCGCCAGCAGCCAAAACCCGGGACTCCCCACAGATACGCAGTATTTT | - | TRBJ2-3 | TRBV4-1 | -
CASSLLYGEQFF | TGTGCCAGCAGTTTATTATACGGTGAGCAGTTCTTC | - | TRBJ2-1 | TRBV28 | -
CASSDRDRGISVGINQPQHF | TGTGCCAGTAGTGACCGGGACAGGGGCATCAGTGTTGGTATCAATCAGCCCCAGCATTTT | - | TRBJ1-5 | TRBV19 | TRBD1
CASSLYGGPGDNYGYTF | TGTGCCAGCAGTTTATATGGGGGCCCCGGTGATAACTATGGCTACACCTTC | - | TRBJ1-2 | TRBV28 | -
CASSEKGRGTPEAFF | TGTGCCAGCAGTGAGAAAGGCCGGGGAACCCCTGAAGCTTTCTTT | once | TRBJ1-1 | TRBV6-1 | -
CASSPRGRGQETQYF | TGTGCCAGCAGCCCCCGAGGGAGGGGGCAAGAGACCCAGTACTTC | - | TRBJ2-5 | TRBV28 | -